This T cell receptor (beta chain) was identified in a study of blood T cell repertoires in COVID-19. TCRdb's copy holds only in-frame clones and misses some; the assay was immunoSEQ multiplex PCR. The sample records some 450,000 clones, around 90% being singletons. The Seattle site enrolled patients during active infection and followed them longitudinally. The germline V gene has CDR1 LGHNA and CDR2 YNFKEQ. J gave up 6 bases and V 3 bases, and 10 bases lay outside the gene matches. This CDR3 contains 16 residues. The chain joins TRBV4-2 to TRBJ2-5; 10 bases are a match to TRBD2. This TCR came from a man aged 18 to 30 with COVID-19, enrolled during active disease. The sample was peripheral blood. The CDR3 spells CASSQGSGGAGQTQYF. The CDR3 region has the DNA TGTGCCAGCAGCCAGGGGAGCGGGGGGGCCGGGCAGACCCAGTACTTC.